The 14 T cell receptor beta chains in this list originate from one sample, sequenced in a study of T-cell reconstitution after alpha-beta-depleted transplantation in children. Preparing the TCRbeta library involved the use of unique molecular identifiers. TCRdb redid the calling of the PCR reads with MiXCR, one entry per CDR3 protein. This sample yields 300,000 or so distinct CDR3 sequences, of which 9.9% are seen a single time; over 9% belongs to the top ten. The sequences come from PBMCs from the stem cell graft donor, collected from the stem cell graft. The receptors derive from a human donor who donated a stem cell graft to a child with SCID.

The chain combines TRBV9 with TRBJ1-6; TRBD1 aligns across 9 bases. J gave up 5 bases and V 4 bases, and 7 bases lay outside the gene matches. Germline V gene data show CDR1 as SGDLS and CDR2 as YYNGEE. The length of the CDR3 is 16 residues. DNA for the CDR3: TGTGCCAGCAGCTTAGGACAGGGGAACCATAATTCACCCCTCCACTTT. Its translation: CASSLGQGNHNSPLHF. Full variable domain (outside the CDR3, taken from reference TRBV9 and TRBJ1-6): DSGVTQTPKHLITATGQRVTLRCSPRSGDLSVYWYQQSLDQGLQFLIQYYNGEERAKGNILERFSAQQFPDLHSELNLSSLELGDSALYFCASSLGQGNHNSPLHFGNGTRLTVT.

This clonotype has ten or more counts. This chain connects TRBV25-1 to TRBJ2-5; 9 nucleotides match TRBD2. CDR3 size: 16 residues. Germline V gene data show CDR1 as MGHDK and CDR2 as SYGVNS. V lost 2 bases and J lost 5; bases outside the gene matches: 9. CDR3 loop: CASSEIVLAGWETQYF. The CDR3 nucleotides read TGTGCCAGCAGTGAAATTGTGCTAGCGGGATGGGAGACCCAGTACTTC.

The rearrangement joins TRBV25-1 to TRBJ2-3; the D gene is possibly TRBD1 (7 bases). V was shortened by 5 bases and J by 0 bases, with 21 bases between the two germline ends. Germline CDR1 reads MGHDK; CDR2 reads SYGVNS. The CDR3 loop spans 18 amino acids. This CDR3 reads CASSTPLGQGGSTDTQYF. The CDR3 region has the DNA TGTGCCAGCAGTACACCCCTAGGGCAGGGGGGCAGCACAGATACGCAGTATTTT.

The chain joins TRBV3-1 to TRBJ2-5; D not certain. The CDR3 covers 15 residues. V was pared by 1 base and J by 3 bases, with 12 bases between. Germline V CDR1 and CDR2: LGHDT, YNNKEL (reference sequence). The CDR3 nucleotides are TGTGCCAGCAGCCAAGTGAGGTCAGGAAAAGAGACCCAGTACTTC. Amino acids: CASSQVRSGKETQYF.

This clonotype has a handful of counts. The chain recombines TRBV4-1 with TRBJ2-7; D not certain. Germline lookup yields CDR1 MGHRA and CDR2 YSYEKL. The V end lost 1 base, the J end lost 0 bases, and 10 bases lay between the germline ends. CDR3 size: 15 residues. CDR3 loop: CASSQGKPDSYEQYF. As DNA, the CDR3 is TGCGCCAGCAGCCAAGGAAAACCAGACTCCTACGAGCAGTACTTC.

The chain combines TRBV29-1 with TRBJ2-7; TRBD1 might be the D (6 bases). CDR1 and CDR2 (germline): SQVTM, ANQGSEA. This CDR3 is built from 12 residues. The CDR3 loop is CSALGGRYEQYF. CDR3 nucleotides: TGCAGTGCTCTTGGGGGCCGCTACGAGCAGTACTTC.

The table lists this clonotype with a few counts. The V call is TRBV7-8, the J call TRBJ1-2; TRBD1 aligns across 7 bases. CDR3 size: 15 residues. Germline V gives CDR1 SGHVS, CDR2 FQNEAQ. Unmatched junction bases numbered 14, after V lost 6 bases and J lost 7 bases. The CDR3 DNA is TGTGCCAGCAGACTAGCCCCCTTGGCAGGGGGTGGCTACACCTTC. This codes for CASRLAPLAGGGYTF.

This clonotype was seen a handful of times. V gene TRBV9 combines with J gene TRBJ1-3; D is undetermined. V was cut by 0 bases and J by 0 bases, with 4 bases left in between. The germline V gene encodes CDR1 SGDLS and CDR2 YYNGEE. The CDR3 totals 14 residues. CDR3 loop: CASSVGTSGNTIYF. The CDR3 DNA reads as TGTGCCAGCAGCGTAGGAACCTCTGGAAACACCATATATTTT.

This clonotype was counted at least ten times. J is TRBJ2-1 and V is TRBV20-1; TRBD2 aligns across 10 bases. Germline V gives CDR1 DFQATT, CDR2 SNEGSKA (reference sequence). This CDR3 contains 16 residues. Trimming took 0 bases from V and 8 from J; bases not matched to a gene: 10. The CDR3 DNA follows: TGCAGTGCTAGAGATCTCGGACTAGCGGCCCCGCATGAGCAGTTCTTC. The encoded protein is CSARDLGLAAPHEQFF.

This clonotype was found a few times. CDR3: CASTPLGYEQYF. Here the CDR3 DNA reads TGTGCCAGCACCCCCCTCGGGTACGAGCAGTACTTC. The gene calls are TRBV7-3 and TRBJ2-7; no clear D. Germline CDR1 is SGHTA and CDR2 is FQGTGA. Between the trimmed V and J ends, which lost 7 bases and 4 bases, there was a span of 11 bases. The CDR3 runs to 12 residues.

The V call is TRBV29-1, the J call TRBJ2-1; D is unresolved. From germline, CDR1 is SQVTM and CDR2 ANQGSEA. CDR3 length: 15 residues. V was pared by 5 bases and J by 5 bases, with 19 bases between. CDR3 nucleotide sequence: TGCAGCGTTTTGACGCTTGAGACGTTAGACAATGAGCAGTTCTTC. Translated: CSVLTLETLDNEQFF.

This clonotype was counted once. The chain employs TRBV5-6 and TRBJ2-3; D may match TRBD1 or TRBD2 (5 bases each). V lost 1 base, J lost 0 bases, and 12 bases lay in between. This CDR3 has 16 amino acids. Germline loops: CDR1 SGHDT, CDR2 YYEEEE. The CDR3 here is CASSLMRGPSTDTQYF. The CDR3, as DNA: TGTGCCAGCAGCTTGATGAGGGGACCTAGCACAGATACGCAGTATTTT.

The V and J genes are TRBV27 and TRBJ2-7; D is undetermined. Per germline, CDR1 MNHEY and CDR2 SMNVEV (reference sequence). Trimming cost V 2 bases and J 0 bases, with 11 bases left between them. This CDR3 has 15 residues. CDR3 bases: TGTGCCAGCAGTTTAGAAGCATCGAGCTCCTACGAGCAGTACTTC. It encodes CASSLEASSSYEQYF.

This clonotype was observed a few times. The CDR3 coding sequence is TGTGCCAGCAGTTCGACAGGAATCGGGCAGTACTTC. Its translation is CASSSTGIGQYF. This rearrangement joins TRBV27 to TRBJ2-7; possibly TRBD1 for D (6 bases). The germline gives CDR1 MNHEY, CDR2 SMNVEV (reference sequence). V was cut by 4 bases and J by 9 bases, with 13 bases left in between. The CDR3 contains 12 residues.